Below are 3 T cell receptor beta chains sequenced from a single sample in a study of blood T cells in healthy people across ages. Combining a sample-barcoded 5' primer with a J-beta primer mix, a second PCR ran for roughly 6 to 11 cycles. MiXCR, applied by TCRdb to the 5' RACE reads, yields one record per CDR3 protein. The sample carries more than 550,000 distinct CDR3 sequences, approximately 21% recorded once. Input material: blood. All receptors derive from a man aged 70 or older in good health.

The chain recombines TRBV11-1 with TRBJ2-6, with D possibly matching TRBD2 (6 bases). The germline gives CDR1 SGHAT, CDR2 FQDESV (reference sequence). The V end lost 2 bases, the J end lost 1 base, and 9 bases lay between the germline ends. The CDR3 sequence is 16 residues long. CDR3 DNA: TGTGCCAGCAGCTTATTTAGCGGTTCTGGGGCCAACGTCCTGACTTTC. It encodes CASSLFSGSGANVLTF.

This clonotype was picked up a small number of times. The genes are TRBV20-1 and TRBJ1-4; D gene unclear. V gave up 0 bases and J gave up 0 bases, with 5 bases separating them. CDR1 and CDR2 (germline): DFQATT, SNEGSKA (reference sequence). The CDR3 extends over 14 amino acids. The CDR3 protein is CSARERATNEKLFF. The CDR3 DNA reads TGCAGTGCTAGAGAAAGGGCAACTAATGAAAAACTGTTTTTT.

This clonotype was found many times. The chain carries TRBV6-6 and TRBJ2-7; D remains ambiguous. Germline V gives CDR1 MNHNY, CDR2 SVGAGI (reference sequence). V dropped 0 bases and J dropped 5 bases, with 8 bases sitting between them. This CDR3 is built from 13 residues. CDR3 bases: TGTGCCAGCAGTTACTCGAGCAGGAACGAGCAGTACGTC. The encoded protein is CASSYSSRNEQYV.